These 13 T cell receptor beta chains were sequenced from one sample in a study of vaccination and CD4 T cells after COVID-19. Treatment of the sample: approximately nine-day PBMC culture with coronavirus spike peptide pools or control peptides (ViraFEST assay). Researchers used the Oncomine TCR Beta short-read assay to sequence DNA from cultured CD4+ T cells. MiXCR, run by TCRdb on the PCR reads, gives a single entry per CDR3 protein. The data contain over 25,000 distinct CDR3 sequences, roughly 57% of them singletons. These TCRs' antigens remain unknown. The input for sequencing was CD4+ T cells from blood, cultured in vitro, taken after SARS-CoV-2 vaccination. The receptors shown here come from a human donor who received a COVID-19 vaccine.

The chain is built from TRBV19 and TRBJ1-2; D is perhaps TRBD1 (5 bases). V was shortened by 7 bases and J by 2 bases, with 11 bases between the two germline ends. Germline V gene sequence: CDR1 LNHDA, CDR2 SQIVND (reference sequence). The length of the CDR3 is 13 residues. The CDR3 reads CASIGRANYGYTF. CDR3 bases: TGTGCCAGTATCGGCAGGGCGAACTATGGCTACACCTTC.

V gene TRBV7-8 combines with J gene TRBJ2-1; 8 nucleotides align to TRBD2. Germline V gene data show CDR1 as SGHVS and CDR2 as FQNEAQ. The ends lost 5 bases at V and 5 bases at J; junction bases unmatched: 11. The CDR3 loop spans 16 amino acids. In DNA, the CDR3 is TGTGCCAGCAGCCTGCGGCTCGCGGGGGGACACAATGAGCAGTTCTTC. It codes for CASSLRLAGGHNEQFF.

The V call is TRBV2, the J call TRBJ2-7; 10 bases fit TRBD1. The J call may be in error: the DNA end matches TRBJ2-5 better. Germline CDR1 SNHLY, CDR2 FYNNEI. This CDR3 spans 15 amino acids. The CDR3 region has the DNA TGTGCCAGCAGTGAGGGGACAGGGGTCGGGGAGACCCAGTACTTC. Encoded protein: CASSEGTGVGETQYF.

The chain is built from TRBV24-1 and TRBJ1-2; 10 positions match TRBD1. Germline lookup yields CDR1 KGHDR and CDR2 SFDVKD. This CDR3 contains 15 residues. V lost 3 bases to trimming and J lost 8 bases; unmatched junction nucleotides: 8. CDR3: CATSDRDRGYGGYTF. The CDR3 region has the DNA TGTGCCACCAGTGATCGGGACAGGGGCTATGGGGGCTACACCTTC.

The chain links TRBV10-3 to TRBJ1-5, with no clear D. CDR1 is ENHRY and CDR2 is SYGVKD in the germline V gene. The CDR3 totals 14 residues. V lost 2 bases to trimming and J lost 4 bases, with 9 bases between them. As DNA, the CDR3 is TGTGCCATCAGTGAGATGACATCTAATCAGCCCCAGCATTTT. Translating gives CAISEMTSNQPQHF.

The chain is built from TRBV18 and TRBJ2-1, with 9 bases matching TRBD1. Looked up from germline, CDR1 is KGHSH and CDR2 is LQKENI. The CDR3 is made up of 14 amino acids. V lost 4 bases to trimming and J lost 7 bases; unmatched junction nucleotides: 5. The CDR3 nucleotides read TGTGCCAGCTCACTCGAGACAGGGGGGAATGAGCAGTTCTTC. This sequence encodes CASSLETGGNEQFF.

The chain couples TRBV5-6 to TRBJ1-5; TRBD1 might be the D (5 bases). CDR1 and CDR2 (germline): SGHDT, YYEEEE. The CDR3 extends over 16 amino acids. V was clipped by 4 bases and J by 1 base, with 15 bases between them. The CDR3 DNA is TGTGCCAGCAGCACCCACAGACAGCGAAGCAATCAGCCCCAGCATTTT. Translation gives CASSTHRQRSNQPQHF.

The chain combines TRBV5-4 with TRBJ1-6; the D is unclear. The CDR3 contains 13 residues. Per germline, CDR1 SGHNT and CDR2 YYREEE (reference sequence). The V and J ends lost 4 bases and 5 bases respectively, with 7 bases between them. The CDR3, as DNA: TGTGCCAGCAGCCCCTTTAATAATTCACCCCTCCACTTT. This translates into CASSPFNNSPLHF.

The J gene is TRBJ2-5, the V gene TRBV11-3, with unresolved D. This CDR3 spans 12 amino acids. CDR1 is SGHNT, CDR2 YENEEA, per germline. The V gene lost 8 bases and the J gene lost 4 bases, with 11 bases spanning the gap. The CDR3 is CASGYRRETQYF. CDR3 DNA sequence: TGTGCCAGCGGGTACCGGCGAGAGACCCAGTACTTC.

This clonotype was detected only a few times. V usage is TRBV15 and J usage is TRBJ2-5; TRBD1 aligns across 9 bases. Trimming cost V 3 bases and J 7 bases; bases outside gene matches: 18. In germline, CDR1 is LNHNV, CDR2 YYDKDF (reference sequence). The CDR3 is made up of 18 amino acids. CDR3 region: CATSRPTTGGGSGVTQYF. The CDR3 DNA sequence: TGTGCCACCAGCAGGCCGACAACAGGGGGCGGCTCGGGAGTGACCCAGTACTTC.

As DNA, the CDR3 is TGTGCCAGCAGCTTAGGGAGGGTTGGGGGCCCAGATACGCAGTATTTT. Translated: CASSLGRVGGPDTQYF. V gene TRBV11-3 combines with J gene TRBJ2-3, with D possibly called TRBD1 or TRBD2 (6 bases each). Trimming took off 1 base at V and 4 bases at J, with 15 bases between the two ends. Germline-derived CDR1 and CDR2 are SGHNT and YENEEA. This CDR3 has 16 residues.

CDR3 nucleotides: TGTGCCAGCAGTTTATCCAGGGGCAATCAGCCCCAGCATTTT. Translating it yields CASSLSRGNQPQHF. This chain links TRBV28 with TRBJ1-5; D perhaps matches TRBD1 (5 bases). CDR3 length: 14 amino acids. The V end lost 1 base, the J end lost 2 bases, and 6 bases lay between the germline ends. Germline V gene data show CDR1 as MDHEN and CDR2 as SYDVKM.

This clonotype was seen a handful of times. Compared with germline, one end of the junction differs, possibly owing to a read error. This sequence joins TRBV6-1 and TRBJ1-2; TRBD1 agrees at 7 bases. CDR1 is MNHNS and CDR2 is SASEGT in the germline V gene. The CDR3 consists of 19 residues. The CDR3 region has the DNA TGCGCCAGCAGTGATTACCCCCAACAGGGGACCAACGGGGGCTATGGCTACACCTTC. Residues: CASSDYPQQGTNGGYGYTF.